The 32 T cell receptor beta chains below come from one sample, sequenced in a study of spatial heterogeneity in lung cancer. TCRdb reprocessed the 5' RACE reads via MiXCR and lists one record per CDR3 protein. The table lists tens of thousands of distinct CDR3 sequences, about 10% of them singletons. Time point denoted: blood at routine non-recurrence follow-up after resection. The input for sequencing was PBMCs, taken at follow-up. Receptor source: a female donor with early-stage non-small cell lung cancer.

In its sample, this clonotype was seen once. V is TRBV28 and J is TRBJ2-1; perhaps TRBD2 as D (6 bases). The V end was cut by 6 bases, the J end by 7 bases, with 19 bases between. This CDR3 is built from 15 residues. The germline CDR1 and CDR2 sequences are MDHEN and SYDVKM. CDR3 protein: CASSPPETRLNEQFF. The CDR3 nucleotides are TGTGCCAGCAGCCCTCCCGAGACTAGATTGAATGAGCAGTTCTTC.

The rearrangement uses TRBV6-2 or TRBV6-3 and TRBJ2-7; TRBD2 matches 14 bases. V was clipped by 7 bases and J by 5 bases; unmatched bases: 10. The CDR3 is 16 residues long. Germline-derived CDR1 and CDR2 are MNHEY and SVGEGT. CDR3 bases: TGTGCCAGCAAGGGGACTAGCGGGGGCCCCGGGGACGAGCAGTACTTC. It encodes CASKGTSGGPGDEQYF.

Worth noting for this clonotype: A much larger clone lies one base from this, so it may be a read error. This chain links TRBV5-1 with TRBJ1-4; 8 nucleotides align to TRBD1. Germline-derived CDR1 and CDR2 are SGHRS and YFSETQ. The CDR3 loop spans 14 amino acids. In nucleotides, the CDR3 is TGCGCCAGCAGCTTAACAGGGGGTAATGGAAAACTGTTTTTT. This encodes CASSLTGGNGKLFF. Together with reference TRBV5-1 and TRBJ1-4, the CDR3 gives the full variable domain: KAGVTQTPRYLIKTRGQQVTLSCSPISGHRSVSWYQQTPGQGLQFLFEYFSETQRNKGNFPGRFSGRQFSNSRSEMNVSTLELGDSALYLCASSLTGGNGKLFFGSGTQLSVL.

V usage is TRBV10-3 and J usage is TRBJ2-7; TRBD1 matches at 9 bases. The CDR3 spans 13 residues. J gave up 1 base and V 7 bases, and 2 bases lay outside the gene matches. CDR1 and CDR2 (germline): ENHRY, SYGVKD. The chain's CDR3 is CAITGQGSYEQYF. The CDR3 nucleotides are TGTGCCATCACGGGACAGGGATCCTACGAGCAGTACTTC.

On this clonotype itself: A much larger clonotype is one base distant, so this may be a read error. This chain joins TRBV7-9 and TRBJ2-3; D is tentatively TRBD1 or TRBD2 (5 bases each). The CDR3 is 17 residues long. Per the germline V gene, CDR1 is SEHNR and CDR2 is FQNEAQ (reference sequence). Trimming removed 5 bases from V and 4 bases from J, with 22 bases in between. For the CDR3, the DNA is TGTGCCAGCAGCCGACCCGGGGCCGGGGCCCTCCCAGATACGCAGTATTTT. Residues: CASSRPGAGALPDTQYF.

In this sample, this clonotype turned up a few times. V and J are TRBV29-1 and TRBJ2-1; D is unclear. V shed 6 bases and J shed 7 bases, with 13 bases lying between them. CDR1 is SQVTM and CDR2 is ANQGSEA in the germline V gene. The CDR3 spans 12 residues. CDR3 coding DNA: TGCAGCGTCCACCATAACGAGAATGAGCAGTTCTTC. The encoded protein is CSVHHNENEQFF.

This clonotype was counted many times. V and J are TRBV6-2 or TRBV6-3 and TRBJ1-5; 9 bases align to TRBD1. Germline V gene sequence: CDR1 MNHEY, CDR2 SVGEGT. V dropped 7 bases and J dropped 1; count of bases not matched to a gene: 8. CDR3 length: 16 residues. CDR3 in amino acids: CASKVAGQGSNQPQHF. CDR3 nucleotides: TGTGCCAGCAAAGTTGCGGGACAGGGAAGCAATCAGCCCCAGCATTTT.

This clonotype has a count of ten or more. The chain joins TRBV29-1 to TRBJ2-1; D is uncertain. V lost 5 bases and J 8 bases, leaving 13 bases between the germline ends. The germline V gene has CDR1 SQVTM and CDR2 ANQGSEA. This CDR3 has 12 amino acids. CDR3 loop: CSVRPRTDEQFF. Here the CDR3 DNA reads TGCAGCGTTCGCCCCCGTACCGATGAGCAGTTCTTC.

This clonotype came up many times. The chain employs TRBV5-1 and TRBJ2-7; D remains unclear. CDR3 size: 14 residues. With 0 bases removed from V and 6 bases from J, the gap between germline ends came to 13 bases. Per the germline V gene, CDR1 is SGHRS and CDR2 is YFSETQ. CDR3 in amino acids: CASSLETRGSEQYF. The DNA of the CDR3 is TGCGCCAGCAGCTTGGAGACGCGTGGGTCCGAGCAGTACTTC.

The CDR3 loop reads CASTQGLAAYNEQFF. The CDR3 DNA reads as TGTGCCAGCACCCAGGGACTAGCGGCCTACAATGAGCAGTTCTTC. The chain couples TRBV6-2 or TRBV6-3 to TRBJ2-1; 11 nucleotides match TRBD2. Germline V gene data show CDR1 as MNHEY and CDR2 as SVGEGT. V was pared by 7 bases and J by 2 bases, with 4 bases of the junction left unmatched. The CDR3 totals 15 residues.

This sequence joins TRBV27 and TRBJ2-3; TRBD2 agrees at 8 bases. Germline V gives CDR1 MNHEY, CDR2 SMNVEV (reference sequence). The CDR3 is 16 amino acids. V lost 2 bases, J lost 4 bases, and 8 bases stayed unmatched. CDR3 DNA sequence: TGTGCCAGCAGTTTAATCCCTAGCGGGTCATCAGATACGCAGTATTTT. Protein sequence: CASSLIPSGSSDTQYF.

Only a few counts were recorded for this clonotype. This chain uses TRBV30 with TRBJ2-7; D is unresolved. Germline CDR1 is GTSNPN and CDR2 is SVGIG (reference sequence). The CDR3 totals 12 residues. V dropped 0 bases and J dropped 4 bases, with 7 bases sitting between them. CDR3 protein: CAWSVEGYEQYF. For the CDR3, the DNA is TGTGCCTGGAGTGTTGAAGGATACGAGCAGTACTTC.

This clonotype was counted between two and nine times. CDR3 nucleotide sequence: TGCGCCAGCAGCTTGGAGGGACCCGACTATGGCTACACCTTC. As protein: CASSLEGPDYGYTF. The chain carries TRBV5-1 and TRBJ1-2; a weak D match, TRBD1 (5 bases). The CDR3 extends over 14 amino acids. Germline CDR1 and CDR2: SGHRS and YFSETQ. Trimming shortened V by 0 bases and J by 3 bases, and 9 bases separated the two germline ends.

This clonotype was found many times. The V call is TRBV5-1, the J call TRBJ1-1; D remains ambiguous. The V end was cut by 1 base, the J end by 4 bases, with 8 bases between. The V gene's germline CDR1 is SGHRS and CDR2 YFSETQ. The CDR3 sequence is 13 residues long. This CDR3 is CASSLFGGTEAFF. The CDR3 DNA is TGCGCCAGCAGCTTGTTTGGCGGCACTGAAGCTTTCTTT.

There are many counts of this clonotype. The rearrangement links TRBV29-1 to TRBJ2-2; 8 nucleotides agree with TRBD1. The V and J ends lost 6 bases and 6 bases, in that order; junction bases with no gene match: 9. The CDR3 consists of 14 residues. Germline lookup yields CDR1 SQVTM and CDR2 ANQGSEA. In DNA form, the CDR3 reads TGCAGCGTGGTCGGACAGGGAGTGGCCGGGGAGCTGTTTTTT. Translation gives CSVVGQGVAGELFF.

This clonotype was detected only a few times. J is TRBJ2-5 and V is TRBV3-1, with 9 bases identical to TRBD2. This CDR3 has 15 amino acids. V dropped 0 bases and J dropped 3; count of bases not matched to a gene: 2. From germline, CDR1 is LGHDT and CDR2 YNNKEL (reference sequence). The CDR3 here is CASSQDLAGEETQYF. DNA of the CDR3: TGTGCCAGCAGCCAAGATTTAGCGGGGGAAGAGACCCAGTACTTC.

This clonotype occurred a few times. The chain links TRBV3-1 to TRBJ2-2; 12 nucleotides agree with TRBD2. Germline-derived CDR1 and CDR2 are LGHDT and YNNKEL (reference sequence). The V gene end was trimmed by 8 bases and the J gene end by 5 bases; junction bases not matched to a gene: 21. The CDR3 covers 20 residues. CDR3: CASFSTRPLAGGPGTGELFF. CDR3 nucleotide sequence: TGTGCCAGCTTTAGCACCAGACCCCTAGCGGGGGGGCCTGGTACCGGGGAGCTGTTTTTT.

This clonotype was seen at least ten times. The chain employs TRBV4-3 and TRBJ2-1, with D unresolved. This CDR3 is built from 14 residues. The V end lost 3 bases, the J end lost 4 bases, and 10 bases lay between the germline ends. Germline V lookup: CDR1 LGHNA, CDR2 YSLEER. CDR3 region: CASSHRPRYNEQFF. The CDR3 region has the DNA TGCGCCAGCAGCCACAGACCACGGTACAATGAGCAGTTCTTC.

This clonotype has at least ten counts. V usage is TRBV4-3 and J usage is TRBJ1-3; D gene uncertain. CDR1 and CDR2 (germline): LGHNA, YSLEER. The CDR3 has 15 amino acids. Trimming removed 0 bases from V and 1 base from J, with 7 bases in between. The CDR3 sequence: CASSQDEVSGNTIYF. CDR3 nucleotide sequence: TGCGCCAGCAGCCAAGATGAAGTTTCTGGAAACACCATATATTTT.

The chain recombines TRBV28 with TRBJ1-6; 11 bases are a match to TRBD1. V lost 8 bases, J lost 8 bases, and 5 bases stayed unmatched. In germline, CDR1 is MDHEN, CDR2 SYDVKM. The CDR3 totals 14 residues. CDR3 protein: CASGWDRGDSPLHF. DNA for the CDR3: TGTGCCAGCGGGTGGGACAGGGGGGATTCACCCCTCCACTTT.

The chain recombines TRBV14 with TRBJ1-2; D is unresolved. Germline V gives CDR1 SGHDN, CDR2 FVKESK. This CDR3 contains 16 residues. V gave up 0 bases and J gave up 4 bases, with 15 bases separating them. This chain's CDR3 is CASSQDRDFLGYGYTF. CDR3 sequence (DNA): TGTGCCAGCAGCCAAGATCGAGACTTTCTAGGCTATGGCTACACCTTC.

V and J are TRBV28 and TRBJ1-5, with 7 bases fitting TRBD1. V shed 7 bases and J 7 bases; nucleotides not matched to a gene: 10. From germline, CDR1 is MDHEN and CDR2 SYDVKM. CDR3 size: 14 residues. The CDR3 loop is CASTSYRGGQPQHF. The DNA for the CDR3 is TGTGCCAGCACTTCTTACAGGGGAGGGCAGCCCCAGCATTTT.

This clonotype was counted many times. V gene TRBV7-6 combines with J gene TRBJ2-6; the match to TRBD1 covers 10 bases. The CDR3 is 19 amino acids. Germline V gene lookup returns CDR1 SGHVS and CDR2 FNYEAQ. V was clipped by 0 bases and J by 2 bases; unmatched bases: 7. The CDR3 region has the DNA TGTGCCAGCAGCTTAGCCCCGGGACAGGGGAGGCCTGGGGCCAACGTCCTGACTTTC. This encodes CASSLAPGQGRPGANVLTF.

This clonotype turned up a few times. The V and J genes are TRBV9 and TRBJ2-7, with D perhaps TRBD1 or TRBD2 (5 bases each). The V end lost 4 bases, the J end lost 6 bases, and 20 bases lay between the germline ends. CDR3 length equals 15 residues. Looked up from germline, CDR1 is SGDLS and CDR2 is YYNGEE. CDR3 protein: CASSPPGTSGLEQYF. DNA for the CDR3: TGTGCCAGCAGCCCACCCGGGACCTCAGGGCTCGAGCAGTACTTC.

This clonotype occurred a few times. The chain links TRBV20-1 to TRBJ2-3; 9 nucleotides match TRBD1. CDR1 and CDR2 (germline): DFQATT, SNEGSKA (reference sequence). The CDR3 sequence is 15 residues long. With 6 bases clipped from V and 4 bases from J, the junction kept 11 bases outside the gene matches. The CDR3 bases are TGCAGTGCAGATGGACAGGGGATTTGGGCAGATACGCAGTATTTT. Its protein product is CSADGQGIWADTQYF.

The count of this clonotype is one. This chain uses TRBV20-1 with TRBJ2-3, with D tentatively TRBD1 or TRBD2 (6 bases each). The CDR3 is made up of 16 amino acids. The germline V and J ends were trimmed by 6 bases and 0 bases, with 19 bases remaining between them. Germline CDR1 and CDR2: DFQATT and SNEGSKA (reference sequence). CDR3 sequence (DNA): TGCAGTGCCCAGGGGAGGACATCGTCTAGCACAGATACGCAGTATTTT. It yields the protein CSAQGRTSSSTDTQYF.

This clonotype appeared many times. The chain has TRBV12-3 or TRBV12-4 and TRBJ2-7; D may be TRBD1 (6 bases). The CDR3 loop spans 14 amino acids. V gave up 3 bases and J gave up 4 bases, with 13 bases separating them. Written as DNA, the CDR3 is TGTGCCAGCAGTTTTGGGACCAGGGGTTACGAGCAGTACTTC. Translated, it gives CASSFGTRGYEQYF.

This clonotype was observed many times. This chain joins TRBV5-4 and TRBJ2-5; D uncertain. CDR1 is SGHNT, CDR2 YYREEE, per germline (reference sequence). CDR3 length: 12 residues. V was cut by 2 bases and J by 7 bases, with 9 bases left in between. In DNA form, the CDR3 reads TGTGCCAGCAGCTTTCCCCGAGGGACCCAGTACTTC. It yields the protein CASSFPRGTQYF. The variable domain in full, completed from reference TRBV5-4 and TRBJ2-5, reads ETGVTQSPTHLIKTRGQQVTLRCSSQSGHNTVSWYQQALGQGPQFIFQYYREEENGRGNFPPRFSGLQFPNYSSELNVNALELDDSALYLCASSFPRGTQYFGPGTRLLVL.

This clonotype was counted only a few times. The chain is built from TRBV27 and TRBJ2-7; D might be TRBD2 (5 bases). V gave up 5 bases and J gave up 6 bases, with 14 bases separating them. CDR1 and CDR2 (germline): MNHEY, SMNVEV (reference sequence). This CDR3 has 13 amino acids. CDR3 DNA: TGTGCCAGCAGTCCGGGAAGCCCCATCGAGCAGTACTTC. Its protein product is CASSPGSPIEQYF.

This clonotype was counted at least ten times. The gene calls are TRBV6-4 and TRBJ1-4; TRBD1 agrees at 7 bases. V lost 7 bases and J lost 6; bases outside the gene matches: 11. Germline CDR1 and CDR2: MRHNA and SNTAGT. This CDR3 region has 15 residues. The CDR3 region is CASNTDRVWYEKLFF. CDR3 DNA: TGTGCCAGCAACACTGACAGGGTTTGGTATGAAAAACTGTTTTTT.

This clonotype was detected a few times. The chain joins TRBV29-1 to TRBJ1-1, with D tentatively TRBD1 (6 bases). V lost 0 bases to trimming and J lost 10 bases, with 9 bases between them. The CDR3 has 11 amino acids. Germline CDR1 SQVTM, CDR2 ANQGSEA. The CDR3 DNA reads TGCAGCGTTGAAGACGGGGGGCTAGCTTTCTTT. Amino acids: CSVEDGGLAFF.

The table lists this clonotype with a few counts. The J gene is TRBJ1-1, the V gene TRBV5-6, with a possible D match to TRBD1 (6 bases). This CDR3 region has 16 residues. The V end lost 7 bases, the J end lost 1 base, and 20 bases lay between the germline ends. CDR1 is SGHDT, CDR2 YYEEEE, per germline. CDR3 coding DNA: TGTGCCAGCTCGCACCTATTCTCCAGGGGGAACACTGAAGCTTTCTTT. Translating gives CASSHLFSRGNTEAFF.